The subject of this entry is one T cell receptor (beta chain). Germline CDR1 MNHEY, CDR2 SVGAGI. V was shortened by 8 bases and J by 4 bases, with 12 bases between the two germline ends. The CDR3 extends over 13 amino acids. In the original analysis: Reference gene primer amplification gave nucleated cell count estimates. Sequencing was performed with immunoSEQ multiplex PCR; in TCRdb, only in-frame clones are kept and a portion is missing. V and J calls plus clone size are reproduced from that table; the DNA served to infer D and trimming. In the table there are under 250,000 clones, 80% to 90% of which are singletons. These data originate in a study of blood T cell repertoires in COVID-19. For the study at large: Specimens from acute and convalescent COVID-19 originated in the United States, Italy and Spain. Sources were T cells, B-cell-depleted T cells, or PBMCs; the material itself was cDNA or gDNA.

Cohorts were determined from participant-reported clinical history. The origin of this receptor is a young woman in a cohort exposed to, infected with or recovered from COVID-19 (not recorded which). V gene TRBV6-5 combines with J gene TRBJ2-1; maybe TRBD1 (5 bases). The sequenced sample consisted of PBMCs or T cells enriched from blood (not recorded which). The CDR3 bases are TGTGCCAGCGGTATTGGGGCGTACAATGAGCAGTTCTTC. It translates to CASGIGAYNEQFF.